This paragraph covers one TCR beta chain sequence. This clone was found once. The specificity of this receptor is unknown. No per-base quality is available; no much larger clone lies one base away. Library preparation was by the immunoSEQ multiplex PCR assay. The multiplex PCR relied on a mix of 60 forward primers for TCR Vbeta segments and 13 reverse primers for TCR Jbeta segments. The CDR3 region of rearranged TCR beta genes was amplified from genomic DNA by a multiplex PCR assay. The Illumina HiSeq System was used to sequence the amplified TCR beta libraries as 87-base-pair reads. The paper's processing steps were these. A later analysis counted about 82 million unique TCR beta chains across the 690 or so repertoires, and roughly 10 million of these chains were shared by at least two donors. To remove PCR and sequencing errors, raw reads were error-corrected and collapsed into unique sequences using a nearest-neighbor algorithm that merged closely related sequences. To assign V, D and J gene segments, CDR3 sequences were aligned to IMGT reference sequences. For a sequence to be retained, at least a six-nucleotide match to both a V gene segment and a J gene segment was required. A rearrangement was called productive if the CDR3 had no stop codons and remained in frame with V and J, and every other rearrangement was called non-productive. Following IMGT convention, CDR3 was defined as the stretch from the second conserved V-encoded cysteine up to the conserved J-encoded phenylalanine. In an earlier analysis of around 600 of the donors, sequences lacking an unambiguous match to a single V gene segment were excluded. In an earlier analysis of 587 of the donors, V segments were called functional above 56.7% productive rearrangements and were called segregating when the between-donor standard deviation exceeded 5%. A statistical classification framework was built to diagnose cytomegalovirus status from the catalog of TCR beta chain sequences. In a later analysis, TCR nucleotide sequences were compared against IMGT/GENE-DB human TR gene sequences so that V and J genes could be assigned. A later analysis assigned CDR3 sequences and most-parsimonious VDJ recombination scenarios with the TCRdist pipeline. In a later analysis, each TCR beta chain was defined by its CDR3 amino acid sequence together with its V-gene family, and reads lacking a unique V-gene family were excluded. To address suspected cross-contamination and a sequencing artifact, a later analysis removed around 600 highly shared, low-generation-probability nucleotide sequences. In a later analysis, a clonal expansion index was calculated for each public chain from normalized within-repertoire ranks of inferred template counts. A later analysis computed generation probabilities with a VDJ recombination model fitted to out-of-frame rearrangements, and checked the results against IGoR. In a later analysis, TCR-TCR, TCR-HLA and TCR-CMV co-occurrence was scored with hypergeometric tests, and a repertoire-size bias correction was applied to TCR pairs. To estimate false discovery rates, a later analysis permuted the HLA or CMV assignments 20 times. In a later analysis, co-occurring TCRs were grouped using DBSCAN, with TCRdist sequence similarity added in when clustering inside HLA-allele-positive subsets. For co-occurrence clustering, repertoires with fewer than 30,000 or more than 120,000 public chains were excluded, along with roughly 5 repertoires with anomalous nucleotide sharing. Held by TCRdb, this immuneACCESS table contains in-frame sequences only and omits some clones. Under half of the omission traces to an unresolved V gene where checked; the cause of the rest is unknown. The DNA gave D and trimming, while V, J and clone size come from that table. For this sample there are about 100,000 clones; approximately 74% appear just once. In total, the top ten clones hold 2.5% to 3% of the sample.

This entry is derived from a study of cytomegalovirus exposure and HLA in healthy donors (dated by TCRdb to about 2017). Notes on the research overall: According to an earlier analysis of 587 of the donors, 200 million or so T cells yielded some 110 million unique TCR beta sequences and 276 Gb of sequence data. The later analysis used no new phenotypic data to find candidate immune exposures, relying instead on TCR beta sequences and their occurrence across donors. A handful of DR-DQ haplotypes were handled as single units for association and clustering because linkage in the cohort was strong. In a later analysis, previously published TCR beta repertoires from 550 to 700 donors were re-analyzed and high-resolution HLA genotyping was added so that TCR occurrence patterns could be studied. High-throughput TCR immunosequencing, statistical association of individual TCRs with disease status, and machine learning were combined to predict cytomegalovirus infection status. The aim of the study was to test whether cataloging public T cell receptors could identify signatures of past pathogen exposure. Along with the approximately 670-subject first cohort, a separate validation cohort of roughly 110 different subjects was used. The study profiled the T cell repertoires of fewer than 850 subjects by immunosequencing and related them to cytomegalovirus serostatus. In a later genetic analysis, genome-wide SNP genotypes for about three fifths of the roughly 670 donors were used, and that subset was treated as a discovery cohort. To decide whether each TCR beta V gene segment behaved as functional or pseudogenic, an earlier analysis of some 600 of the donors relied on high-throughput TCR beta sequencing. Among 300 to 450 genotyped donors of the cohort, an average of approximately 250,000 unique TCR beta nucleotide sequences were sequenced per donor, 15% to 20% of them non-productive. Of the roughly 390 genotyped donors, approximately 83% fell in the genetic ancestry cluster associated with self-reported Caucasian donors. An early release covering roughly 640 HLA-typed donors comprised roughly 300 gigabases of sequencing data and approximately 80 million unique TCR sequences. HLA typing included class I and class II loci at four-digit resolution. Every discovery cohort repertoire had been produced on one sequencing platform. Typing coverage varied by locus: roughly 629-640 donors for A, B, C, DRB1 and DQB1; roughly 510 for DQA1; more than 600 for DPA1; roughly 470 for DPB1. Donor age, sex, ethnicity and CMV serostatus were compiled alongside the repertoire data.

What the study reported, not specific to this receptor: A further reported finding was that TCR beta sequences accurately predicted the HLA-A and HLA-B alleles for most subjects in the first cohort. In this cohort, only TCR beta chains were sequenced, and detectable features were limited by the absence of alpha or paired-chain data. Most TCR sequences were seen in very few donors, while some public TCRs were found in many individuals. Most CMV-associated TCR beta chains appeared to be HLA-restricted in a later analysis, and the HLA associations seemed to be driven largely by CMV exposure. According to a later analysis, TCR association rates differed among HLA loci, with DRB1 alleles showing the most associated TCRs and HLA-C alleles showing the fewest. A later genetic analysis associated a missense DCLRE1C variant with V-gene and J-gene trimming of TCR beta chains, and an independent cohort replicated the association. The study listed 150 to 200 TCR beta chains as associated with cytomegalovirus. Strong co-occurrence of HLA alleles, especially DR and DQ, made assigning TCR associations to individual alleles difficult. Compared with the roughly 710-donor mean, donors in an Asian-associated ancestry cluster had fewer N-insertions in productive TCRs, according to a later genetic analysis. Because some donors lacked HLA typing at each locus, the association tests relied only on the typed subset. In a later analysis, 15,000 to 20,000 TCR beta sequences were associated with specific HLA alleles at a false discovery rate of 0.05. In vitro tests confirmed that a few of the cytomegalovirus-associated TCR beta chains recognize cytomegalovirus antigens. Because counts were too low, roughly 16 rarely observed V segments, including chromosome 9 orphons, were left out of the earlier analysis of several hundred of the donors. The classifier was reported to diagnose cytomegalovirus status with high specificity and sensitivity in both the original and validation cohorts. The authors suggested that the approach could potentially be extended to other disease states and immunological phenotypes. Because the 87-base-pair reads could not distinguish some IMGT-functional V segments, including TRBV6-2 and TRBV6-3, those segments were excluded. Linkage disequilibrium might explain the correlated functional status among segregating V segments, but an unknown experimental factor could not be excluded. Immune exposure information for the cohort was limited to CMV serostatus. Broadly in line with IMGT annotations, most TCR beta V segments showed up in productive rearrangements about 90% or about 30% of the time in an earlier analysis of several hundred of the donors. Several of the top co-occurrence clusters appeared to be linked to parvovirus B19, influenza, CMV and Epstein-Barr virus, according to a later analysis. The presence/absence analyses assumed that sequencing depth was roughly uniform across donors, and that assumption may not be true. Compared with equally common non-associated chains, HLA-associated TCR beta chains in a later analysis were more clonally expanded and had lower generation probabilities. A group of highly shared sequence variants was considered likely to be a technical artifact of the sequencing pipeline.

From the cysteine up to the phenylalanine, the CDR3 has a length of 14 residues. Just CDR3 DNA is preserved here, 42 bases in frame from base 1. V is pared back by 1 base and J by 3 bases, with 10 bases lying between the germline termini. The germline V gene yields SGHAT for CDR1 and FQNNGV for CDR2. The cohort was made up of 666 healthy bone marrow donors. Cohort members were all nominally healthy when sampled, although unrecorded immune exposures were likely present. The donor was CMV seropositive and was included in the group of 289 seropositive cohort members. A peripheral blood sample was collected from each donor, and TCR beta sequencing was performed on peripheral blood mononuclear cells. Genomic DNA extraction from the blood cell samples was performed with the Qiagen DNeasy Blood Extraction Kit.

Sequencing was performed on PBMCs. The chain was built from TRBV11-2 and TRBJ2-7; the D segment cannot be called with confidence. This sequence originates from a female donor in good health and CMV-seropositive. The base sequence is TGTGCCAGCAGCTTAGGCCCCGAGAACTACGAGCAGTACTTC. Translated, it gives CASSLGPENYEQYF.